These T cell receptor beta chains were read from a single sample in a study of blood T cells in healthy people across ages. MiXCR, applied by TCRdb to the 5' RACE reads, yields one record per CDR3 protein. The repertoire holds more than 700,000 distinct CDR3 sequences, with 40% to 65% as singletons. Sequenced sample: blood. These TCRs come from a man older than 75 in good health. Each CDR3 is given with its conserved first and last residue. Not all rows give a size; the values are once, few, many and, for expanded clones, a class.

v_gene,abundance,CDR3aa
TRBV7-8,-,CASSLRDPSGANVLTF
TRBV24-1,-,CATSDAVGGREGNEQYF
TRBV5-1,-,CASSLVLASEQYF
TRBV4-2,few,CASSPGWGGADTQYF
TRBV29-1,-,CSVGGVSGSEQYF
TRBV3-1,few,CASSQGGGNEQFF
TRBV29-1,once,CSGSHDGQGDGYTF
TRBV15,-,CATSRDLPASPLHF
TRBV11-1,few,CASSPGGLAGYEQYF
TRBV20-1,few,CSAREYSGSHNEQFF
TRBV21-1,-,CASSKEEGTTGNTIYF
TRBV15,-,CATSRDWVSYEQYF
TRBV20-1,-,CSSGIGTDTQYF
TRBV29-1,many,CSVEAGGETQYF
TRBV12-3/TRBV12-4,-,CASSLGQGVGQPQHF
TRBV6-2/TRBV6-3,-,CASSYAQETQFF
TRBV11-2,-,CASSRPRVDNEQFF
TRBV13,-,CASSPQGLARGYEQFF
TRBV5-1,-,CASSQKGQMSLYEQYF
TRBV20-1,few,CSARGPDSSYEQYF
TRBV25-1,-,CASSEAGSKGAEAFF
TRBV20-1,few,CSARGDRVYNEQFF
TRBV14,-,CASSQEGPPGGSSYNEQFF
TRBV27,-,CASSLNQRLYEQYF
TRBV3-1,few,CASSLAGDTPALHF
TRBV27,few,CASSEGGGPYEQYF
TRBV14,-,CASRGPAYGYTF
TRBV2,-,CASTIYRGELFF
TRBV29-1,few,CSVESGGTAFF
TRBV7-9,-,CASSSFNYGYTF
TRBV29-1,few,CSVGFRGTGHTEAFF
TRBV7-2,few,CASSFVQPGNTIYF
TRBV15,few,CATSRDRRLIFNEQFF
TRBV10-3,-,CAISEATEQYF
TRBV20-1,-,CSAFYRSRYEQYF
TRBV11-2,few,CASSLRVLTEQYF
TRBV10-3,-,CAISAGTSQETQYF
TRBV7-2,few,CASSLGGGSIYEQYF
TRBV7-6,few,CASSLNPLGQLAAHEQFF
TRBV7-9,-,CASSLAPARVQETQYF
TRBV10-3,-,CAISVKSNEKLFF
TRBV5-1,-,CASSGGLAGGTPSTDTQYF